This TCR beta chain was sequenced for a study of neurological immune-mediated disorders. CDR1 and CDR2 (germline): DFQATT, SNEGSKA (reference sequence). The CDR3 has 15 amino acids. The V gene end was trimmed by 1 base and the J gene end by 6 bases; junction bases not matched to a gene: 8. The sample holds many counts of this clonotype. Antigen specificity is unknown. The authors produced cDNA by 5'RACE using 10-nucleotide random UMIs. Each sequencing run yielded over 170 million TCR-beta sequences from 15-18 subjects. TCRdb re-analysed the 5' RACE reads in MiXCR, keeping a single row per CDR3 protein. Here the sample spans around 27,000 distinct CDR3 sequences, roughly 14% being singletons. Findings of the study overall: Expanded clones shared no CDR3 amino acid sequences across subjects, suggesting private repertoires in all groups.

What was sequenced was PBMCs. The V and J genes are TRBV20-1 and TRBJ2-7; the match to TRBD1 covers 11 bases. The TCR originated in a man between 65 and 79 years old in good health. The CDR3 DNA sequence: TGCAGTGCTAGAGCAAACCCCGGGACAGGGGGCGAGCAGTACTTC. Translation: CSARANPGTGGEQYF.